Following are 20 T cell receptor beta chains from one sample sequenced in a study of blood T cell repertoires in COVID-19. The data were produced by immunoSEQ multiplex PCR, yet TCRdb's version contains in-frame clones alone and is incomplete. The sample contains tens of thousands of clones, around 80% of which appear only once. Sequenced input: peripheral blood. All receptors come from a human donor in a cohort sampled during active COVID-19.

This clone has a handful of counts. V gene TRBV5-5 combines with J gene TRBJ2-2, with 14 bases matching TRBD2. V was pared by 5 bases and J by 0 bases, with 9 bases of the junction left unmatched. The length of the CDR3 is 19 residues. CDR1 is SGHKS and CDR2 is YYEKEE in the germline V gene (reference sequence). CDR3 sequence (DNA): TGTGCCAGCAGATATGTCGGACTAGCGGGAGGCCCGAACACCGGGGAGCTGTTTTTT. It yields the protein CASRYVGLAGGPNTGELFF.

This clone has a handful of counts. This chain uses TRBV6-4 with TRBJ1-5; D call uncertain. Germline V gene sequence: CDR1 MRHNA, CDR2 SNTAGT. The CDR3 length is 16 residues. V shed 2 bases and J shed 0 bases, with 11 bases lying between them. The CDR3 region is CASSDTVVYSNQPQHF. Written as DNA, the CDR3 is TGTGCCAGCAGTGACACAGTGGTTTATAGCAATCAGCCCCAGCATTTT.

The genes are TRBV7-6 and TRBJ2-5; D is ambiguous. The V end was cut by 1 base, the J end by 4 bases, with 4 bases between. Germline CDR1 and CDR2: SGHVS and FNYEAQ. This CDR3 has 12 residues. The CDR3 nucleotides read TGTGCCAGCAGCTTAGGTCGAGAGACCCAGTACTTC. Its protein product is CASSLGRETQYF.

This sequence joins TRBV18 and TRBJ2-3, with D possibly TRBD2 on 5 matching bases. This CDR3 contains 14 residues. The V gene's germline CDR1 is KGHSH and CDR2 LQKENI. The germline V and J ends were trimmed by 8 bases and 0 bases, with 12 bases remaining between them. DNA for the CDR3: TGTGCCAGCGCGGGTGGCCCTAGCACAGATACGCAGTATTTT. Protein sequence: CASAGGPSTDTQYF.

This clone has a handful of counts. The rearrangement links TRBV27 to TRBJ2-7; TRBD1 is a possible D gene (6 bases). Germline CDR1 reads MNHEY; CDR2 reads SMNVEV (reference sequence). The CDR3 length is 12 residues. V lost 8 bases to trimming and J lost 7 bases, with 15 bases between them. The CDR3 nucleotides are TGTGCCAGCGGGGACAACTGGAGGGAGCAGTACTTC. It codes for CASGDNWREQYF.

This clone was picked up a small number of times. The chain combines TRBV7-8 with TRBJ2-1, with 9 bases aligning to TRBD1. V gave up 6 bases and J gave up 2 bases; unmatched junction bases: 8. Germline V CDR1 and CDR2: SGHVS, FQNEAQ. There are 16 residues in the CDR3. The CDR3 reads CASRQSRQGAYNEQFF. Written as DNA, the CDR3 is TGTGCCAGCAGACAGAGTCGACAGGGGGCCTACAATGAGCAGTTCTTC.

The V gene is TRBV14, the J gene TRBJ2-7; 10 bases line up with TRBD1. Germline CDR1 reads SGHDN; CDR2 reads FVKESK. This CDR3 region has 13 residues. Trimming took 5 bases from V and 8 from J; bases not matched to a gene: 6. The CDR3 protein is CASSRGQGSKQYF. The CDR3 DNA is TGTGCCAGCAGCAGGGGACAGGGGTCAAAGCAGTACTTC.

The chain joins TRBV9 to TRBJ2-3, with D perhaps TRBD2 (5 bases). This CDR3 region has 15 residues. Germline assignment: CDR1 SGDLS and CDR2 YYNGEE. V dropped 3 bases and J dropped 2 bases, with 13 bases sitting between them. The CDR3 DNA sequence: TGTGCCAGCAGCGCTTTGACTACCCCCACAGATACGCAGTATTTT. It is translated as CASSALTTPTDTQYF.

This clone was recorded once. Here the CDR3 reads CASSQSHRGREQFF. The CDR3 DNA sequence: TGTGCCAGCAGCCAATCGCACAGGGGAAGAGAGCAGTTCTTC. The chain links TRBV14 to TRBJ2-1, with 7 bases aligning to TRBD1. The V segment lost 2 bases and the J segment 10 bases; nucleotides outside the gene matches: 8. The CDR3 runs 14 residues. Per the germline V gene, CDR1 is SGHDN and CDR2 is FVKESK.

The sample holds one count of this clone. The chain links TRBV5-6 to TRBJ2-7, with unresolved D. The length of the CDR3 is 13 residues. CDR1 SGHDT and CDR2 YYEEEE come from the germline V gene. The V end was cut by 0 bases, the J end by 2 bases, with 6 bases between. This chain's CDR3 is CASSLDYTYEQYF. The CDR3 coding sequence is TGTGCCAGCAGCTTGGATTATACCTACGAGCAGTACTTC.

The J gene is TRBJ1-2, the V gene TRBV11-2, with D unclear. V lost 4 bases to trimming and J lost 8 bases, with 11 bases between them. Germline V gives CDR1 SGHAT, CDR2 FQNNGV. The CDR3 extends over 12 amino acids. CDR3 nucleotide sequence: TGTGCCAGCAGCTACCGGACGGGAGGCTACACCTTC. This gives the protein CASSYRTGGYTF.

The chain carries TRBV6-5 and TRBJ2-7; maybe TRBD2 (6 bases). The V gene lost 7 bases and the J gene lost 6 bases, with 10 bases spanning the gap. Looked up from germline, CDR1 is MNHEY and CDR2 is SVGAGI. The CDR3 runs to 11 residues. The CDR3 DNA follows: TGTGCCAGCACCCGAGCGGGCGAGCAGTACTTC. Protein product: CASTRAGEQYF.

The J gene is TRBJ2-1, the V gene TRBV30; TRBD1 might be the D (6 bases). Between the trimmed V and J ends, which lost 3 bases and 2 bases, there was a span of 14 bases. Germline V gene lookup returns CDR1 GTSNPN and CDR2 SVGIG (reference sequence). This CDR3 contains 15 residues. The CDR3 loop is CAWRFGQGPYNEQFF. The CDR3 DNA reads TGTGCCTGGAGGTTCGGGCAGGGGCCCTACAATGAGCAGTTCTTC.

The rearrangement links TRBV19 to TRBJ2-1, with 14 bases identical to TRBD2. V trimming: 8 bases; J trimming: 1 base; junction bases outside the gene matches: 4. The germline V gene has CDR1 LNHDA and CDR2 SQIVND (reference sequence). The CDR3 consists of 16 residues. The CDR3 DNA reads as TGTGCCAGTGGACTAGCGGGAGGAGTTTCCTACAATGAGCAGTTCTTC. Amino acid sequence: CASGLAGGVSYNEQFF.

This chain connects TRBV6-1 to TRBJ2-7; tentative D call: TRBD1 (5 bases). Trimming cost V 0 bases and J 2 bases, with 8 bases left between them. This CDR3 has 14 residues. Per germline, CDR1 MNHNS and CDR2 SASEGT. Here the CDR3 DNA reads TGTGCCAGCAGTGAAGCGAGCAGGGCCTACGAGCAGTACTTC. It yields the protein CASSEASRAYEQYF.

As for this clone: A read error may be the cause here, since a much bigger clone is one base away. J is TRBJ1-1 and V is TRBV7-8; TRBD1 agrees at 8 bases. This CDR3 comprises 13 residues. The V and J ends lost 3 bases and 5 bases, in that order; junction bases with no gene match: 2. Germline V CDR1 and CDR2: SGHVS, FQNEAQ. In nucleotides, the CDR3 is TGTGCCAGCAGCTTGACAGGGGTGACTGAAGCTTTCTTT. Its protein is CASSLTGVTEAFF.

The chain uses TRBV23-1 and TRBJ1-6; no reliable D call. TRBV23-1 is filed as an ORF, its function uncertain. The CDR3 has 15 residues. V was cut by 1 base and J by 3 bases, with 7 bases left in between. DNA for the CDR3: TGCGCCAGCAGTCAATTATCGGTCTATAATTCACCCCTCCACTTT. Protein: CASSQLSVYNSPLHF.

This chain uses TRBV5-1 with TRBJ2-2; 11 bases are shared with TRBD2. Germline CDR1 reads SGHRS; CDR2 reads YFSETQ. The V gene end was trimmed by 4 bases and the J gene end by 1 base; junction bases not matched to a gene: 6. CDR3 length equals 17 residues. Here the CDR3 DNA reads TGCGCCAGCAGCCCTGGGACTAGCGGAGGGAACACCGGGGAGCTGTTTTTT. This translates into CASSPGTSGGNTGELFF.

The V call is TRBV9, the J call TRBJ2-7; perhaps TRBD1 as D (5 bases). Germline CDR1 and CDR2: SGDLS and YYNGEE. The CDR3 runs 14 residues. The ends were cut back, 4 bases at V and 4 bases at J, with 15 bases in the middle. CDR3 sequence: CASSITDNPYEQYF. DNA for the CDR3: TGTGCCAGCAGCATTACGGACAACCCTTACGAGCAGTACTTC. Looking up the rest from reference TRBV9 and TRBJ2-7 gives the full variable domain: DSGVTQTPKHLITATGQRVTLRCSPRSGDLSVYWYQQSLDQGLQFLIQYYNGEERAKGNILERFSAQQFPDLHSELNLSSLELGDSALYFCASSITDNPYEQYFGPGTRLTVT.

The J gene is TRBJ2-5, the V gene TRBV6-6; 9 bases line up with TRBD2. V was pared by 6 bases and J by 5 bases, with 13 bases of the junction left unmatched. This CDR3 is 16 amino acids long. Germline CDR1 and CDR2: MNHNY and SVGAGI (reference sequence). Here the CDR3 reads CASRNPVEAGGETQYF. The CDR3 nucleotides read TGTGCCAGCAGGAACCCGGTGGAAGCGGGAGGTGAGACCCAGTACTTC.